A single sample is the source of the 29 T cell receptor beta chains below, sequenced in a study of shared clonotypes between healthy human individuals. Some clones are missing from TCRdb's copy, which holds only in-frame ones; the method was immunoSEQ multiplex PCR. The table records millions of clones, about 92% of them present only once. Sequences were obtained from naive CD4+ T cells sorted from blood. Subset noted: CD45RA+ positively selected. These receptors were collected from a man aged 18 to 30 in good health.

This chain joins TRBV5-6 and TRBJ1-5, with 7 nucleotides matching TRBD1. Looked up from germline, CDR1 is SGHDT and CDR2 is YYEEEE. V dropped 1 base and J dropped 0; count of bases not matched to a gene: 4. The length of the CDR3 is 16 residues. CDR3 DNA: TGTGCCAGCAGCTTGAAGGGGGCTGGTAGCAATCAGCCCCAGCATTTT. As protein: CASSLKGAGSNQPQHF.

This chain joins TRBV10-1 and TRBJ2-7; no definite D call. CDR1 is WNHNN, CDR2 SYGVQD, per germline (reference sequence). The length of the CDR3 is 17 residues. The V gene lost 6 bases and the J gene lost 3 bases, with 24 bases spanning the gap. CDR3 sequence (DNA): TGCGCCAGCAGCTTAGCTCTTATCCGCTCCAAAATCTACGAGCAGTACTTC. It yields the protein CASSLALIRSKIYEQYF.

V and J are TRBV5-1 and TRBJ1-1; D gene uncertain. The germline V gene has CDR1 SGHRS and CDR2 YFSETQ. V shed 0 bases and J shed 8 bases, with 17 bases lying between them. The CDR3 consists of 15 residues. The CDR3 nucleotides read TGCGCCAGCAGCTTGGCCGGCCCCCCTACTTCGGAAGCTTTCTTT. Its protein is CASSLAGPPTSEAFF.

J is TRBJ2-2 and V is TRBV7-2; unclear D gene. Germline V gene data show CDR1 as SGHTA and CDR2 as FQGNSA. The CDR3 spans 15 residues. The germline V and J ends were trimmed by 1 base and 4 bases, with 10 bases remaining between them. CDR3 DNA: TGTGCCAGCAGCTTAGACCGGCCCCCCACCGGGGAGCTGTTTTTT. Its translation: CASSLDRPPTGELFF.

This rearrangement joins TRBV6-5 to TRBJ1-1; D is perhaps TRBD1 (6 bases). Germline lookup yields CDR1 MNHEY and CDR2 SVGAGI. CDR3 length equals 15 residues. Trimming removed 6 bases from V and 1 base from J, with 15 bases in between. The CDR3 reads CASSSVGGRNTEAFF. CDR3 in DNA: TGTGCCAGCAGCTCGGTCGGGGGCAGGAACACTGAAGCTTTCTTT.

The CDR3 region has the DNA TGCGCCAGCAGCATGACAGGGGATTCAACTAATGAAAAACTGTTTTTT. This codes for CASSMTGDSTNEKLFF. This chain uses TRBV5-1 with TRBJ1-4; 8 bases fit TRBD1. The CDR3 sequence is 16 residues long. CDR1 and CDR2 (germline): SGHRS, YFSETQ. Losses at the gene ends were 4 bases for V and 0 bases for J; bases not matched to a gene: 5. Full variable domain (missing parts from reference TRBV5-1 and TRBJ1-4): KAGVTQTPRYLIKTRGQQVTLSCSPISGHRSVSWYQQTPGQGLQFLFEYFSETQRNKGNFPGRFSGRQFSNSRSEMNVSTLELGDSALYLCASSMTGDSTNEKLFFGSGTQLSVL.

The chain joins TRBV10-2 to TRBJ2-2; a possible D gene is TRBD2 (6 bases). Germline V lookup: CDR1 WSHSY, CDR2 SAAADI. CDR3 length: 15 residues. V dropped 7 bases and J dropped 5 bases, with 17 bases sitting between them. CDR3 DNA sequence: TGCGCCAGCACCAAGGGGCTCCGGGGGACCGGGGAGCTGTTTTTT. Translated, it gives CASTKGLRGTGELFF.

The chain has TRBV25-1 and TRBJ2-6, with a possible D match to TRBD2 (6 bases). There are 18 residues in the CDR3. Germline CDR1 MGHDK, CDR2 SYGVNS. The V end was cut by 3 bases, the J end by 0 bases, with 15 bases between. The CDR3 protein is CASSEYQVGSSGANVLTF. CDR3 DNA sequence: TGTGCCAGCAGTGAGTATCAGGTCGGGAGCTCTGGGGCCAACGTCCTGACTTTC.

The gene calls are TRBV2 and TRBJ2-5; 7 bases map to TRBD1. This CDR3 is built from 15 residues. After removal of 4 bases from V and 0 bases from J, the junction contained 5 bases not matched to a gene. Germline V gene lookup returns CDR1 SNHLY and CDR2 FYNNEI. As DNA, the CDR3 is TGTGCCAGCAGTGCTACAGGGGCCGACCAAGAGACCCAGTACTTC. Protein sequence: CASSATGADQETQYF.

This chain links TRBV6-5 with TRBJ2-1; D is perhaps TRBD1 (6 bases). CDR3 length equals 14 residues. V lost 5 bases to trimming and J lost 4 bases, with 12 bases between them. Germline CDR1 is MNHEY and CDR2 is SVGAGI. CDR3 sequence reads: CASSPTTGYNEQFF. CDR3 nucleotides: TGTGCCAGCAGTCCGACCACAGGGTACAATGAGCAGTTCTTC.

This clone was seen a handful of times. The chain couples TRBV2 to TRBJ1-5; D is possibly TRBD1 (6 bases). CDR3 length equals 14 residues. Trimming removed 6 bases at V and 2 bases at J, with 11 bases between. In germline, CDR1 is SNHLY, CDR2 FYNNEI. CDR3 sequence reads: CASSIQGGNQPQHF. The CDR3 DNA is TGTGCCAGCAGCATACAGGGTGGCAATCAGCCCCAGCATTTT.

This clone has only one observation. V is TRBV10-2 and J is TRBJ2-3; 7 nucleotides agree with TRBD1. The CDR3 runs to 16 residues. Germline loops: CDR1 WSHSY, CDR2 SAAADI. The ends lost 8 bases at V and 2 bases at J; junction bases unmatched: 13. CDR3 DNA: TGCGCCAGCGGCCGGGACAGAGATTTTAACACAGATACGCAGTATTTT. Encoded protein: CASGRDRDFNTDTQYF.

The rearrangement links TRBV19 to TRBJ1-2; D is undetermined. The V and J ends lost 2 bases and 4 bases respectively, with 11 bases between them. There are 14 residues in the CDR3. Per the germline V gene, CDR1 is LNHDA and CDR2 is SQIVND (reference sequence). The CDR3 nucleotides are TGTGCCAGTAGTATACTTGACAATAGCTATGGCTACACCTTC. This encodes CASSILDNSYGYTF.

V gene TRBV5-1 combines with J gene TRBJ2-4; D is uncertain. From germline, CDR1 is SGHRS and CDR2 YFSETQ. The CDR3 is made up of 13 amino acids. V was trimmed by 2 bases and J by 9 bases, leaving 12 bases between them. The CDR3 loop reads CASSLDPTGIQYF. In DNA, the CDR3 is TGCGCCAGCAGCTTAGACCCGACGGGCATTCAGTACTTC.

This clone came up a few times. The chain links TRBV7-9 to TRBJ1-5; the D gene is possibly TRBD1 (5 bases). This CDR3 spans 14 amino acids. In germline, CDR1 is SEHNR, CDR2 FQNEAQ (reference sequence). V gave up 5 bases and J gave up 6 bases, with 14 bases separating them. Written as DNA, the CDR3 is TGTGCCAGCAGCCCAGGAGGGGAGGGTCAGCCCCAGCATTTT. It encodes CASSPGGEGQPQHF.

The V and J genes are TRBV19 and TRBJ2-7; 8 bases are a match to TRBD1. The CDR3 runs to 15 residues. V lost 4 bases, J lost 0 bases, and 5 bases stayed unmatched. Germline V gene sequence: CDR1 LNHDA, CDR2 SQIVND (reference sequence). The CDR3 is CASSTRDRPSYEQYF. The CDR3 DNA reads TGTGCCAGTAGTACGAGGGACAGGCCCTCCTACGAGCAGTACTTC.

This clone appeared a single time. The CDR3 sequence is CAISAGEPSTDTQYF. CDR3 coding DNA: TGTGCCATCAGTGCTGGGGAACCTAGCACAGATACGCAGTATTTT. The V call is TRBV10-3, the J call TRBJ2-3; D gene uncertain. This CDR3 spans 15 amino acids. Between the trimmed V and J ends, which lost 4 bases and 0 bases, there was a span of 11 bases. From germline, CDR1 is ENHRY and CDR2 SYGVKD.

This chain uses TRBV7-2 with TRBJ1-6; D remains unclear. Germline values: CDR1 SGHTA, CDR2 FQGNSA. This CDR3 contains 14 residues. V was pared by 5 bases and J by 7 bases, with 12 bases between. CDR3 protein: CASSGRAPNSPLHF. In DNA, the CDR3 is TGTGCCAGCAGCGGCCGGGCCCCAAATTCACCCCTCCACTTT.

The chain couples TRBV18 to TRBJ2-3; possibly TRBD2 for D (5 bases). Germline-derived CDR1 and CDR2 are KGHSH and LQKENI. The CDR3 spans 14 residues. V dropped 5 bases and J dropped 1 base, with 10 bases sitting between them. The CDR3 reads CASSAGLGTDTQYF. CDR3 nucleotide sequence: TGTGCCAGCTCAGCCGGACTTGGCACAGATACGCAGTATTTT.

The chain couples TRBV7-2 to TRBJ2-2; 7 nucleotides line up with TRBD1. Trimming took 5 bases from V and 3 from J; bases not matched to a gene: 3. CDR3 size: 14 residues. Germline V gene sequence: CDR1 SGHTA, CDR2 FQGNSA. DNA of the CDR3: TGTGCCAGCAGCGCGGACAGGTACACCGGGGAGCTGTTTTTT. Encoded protein: CASSADRYTGELFF.

Written as DNA, the CDR3 is TGTGCCAGCAGCTTGACGGACAGAACCTACTATGGCTACACCTTC. This sequence encodes CASSLTDRTYYGYTF. The chain is built from TRBV9 and TRBJ1-2, with D maybe TRBD1 (6 bases). Trimming took off 4 bases at V and 3 bases at J, with 16 bases between the two ends. Per germline, CDR1 SGDLS and CDR2 YYNGEE. The CDR3 spans 15 residues. Variable domain in full (rest from reference TRBV9 and TRBJ1-2): DSGVTQTPKHLITATGQRVTLRCSPRSGDLSVYWYQQSLDQGLQFLIQYYNGEERAKGNILERFSAQQFPDLHSELNLSSLELGDSALYFCASSLTDRTYYGYTFGSGTRLTVV.

This chain links TRBV20-1 with TRBJ1-2, with TRBD1 as a possible D gene (5 bases). V lost 3 bases to trimming and J lost 10 bases, with 12 bases between them. The CDR3 sequence is 11 residues long. CDR1 is DFQATT and CDR2 is SNEGSKA in the germline V gene (reference sequence). The CDR3 is CSASGLGLYTF. CDR3 sequence (DNA): TGCAGTGCTAGTGGCCTGGGGCTCTACACCTTC.

This chain uses TRBV7-2 with TRBJ2-7; 8 positions agree with TRBD2. The CDR3 is 15 residues long. Per germline, CDR1 SGHTA and CDR2 FQGNSA. The J segment lost 3 bases and the V segment lost 5 bases, leaving 9 bases of the junction unmatched. CDR3 DNA: TGTGCCAGCAGCCCGGGGGGGGCTTCGATCTACGAGCAGTACTTC. It codes for CASSPGGASIYEQYF.

Concerning this clone itself: The sample contains more than one DNA sequence encoding this CDR3. This chain links TRBV28 with TRBJ1-4; 9 nucleotides align to TRBD1. CDR3 size: 14 residues. Trimming cost V 3 bases and J 5 bases; bases outside gene matches: 1. Germline values: CDR1 MDHEN, CDR2 SYDVKM. This CDR3 is CASSLTGGNEKLFF. The CDR3 DNA reads TGTGCCAGCAGTTTGACAGGGGGAAATGAAAAACTGTTTTTT.

As to this clone: Different DNA sequences within this sample yield the same CDR3. This chain joins TRBV19 and TRBJ2-1, with 8 bases that match TRBD2. J lost 0 bases, V lost 5 bases, and 3 bases had no gene match. The CDR3 has 15 residues. Germline CDR1 reads LNHDA; CDR2 reads SQIVND (reference sequence). As DNA, the CDR3 is TGTGCCAGTAGTGTAAGCGGGAGCTCCTACAATGAGCAGTTCTTC. Amino acids: CASSVSGSSYNEQFF.

This clone was seen just once. The chain has TRBV10-3 and TRBJ1-4; D unresolved. Germline assignment: CDR1 ENHRY and CDR2 SYGVKD. The CDR3 length is 13 residues. V shed 11 bases and J shed 0 bases, with 10 bases lying between them. CDR3 amino acids: CASTGTTNEKLFF. CDR3 in DNA: TGTGCCTCAACGGGAACAACTAATGAAAAACTGTTTTTT.

This clone was counted between two and nine times. CDR3 coding DNA: TGTGCCAGCAGTGTGGACTACAATCAGCCCCAGCATTTT. Translating it yields CASSVDYNQPQHF. V gene TRBV6-1 combines with J gene TRBJ1-5; D ambiguous. Germline assignment: CDR1 MNHNS and CDR2 SASEGT. CDR3 length equals 13 residues. The V end lost 4 bases, the J end lost 3 bases, and 7 bases lay between the germline ends.

The chain carries TRBV6-4 and TRBJ1-1, with 9 nucleotides matching TRBD1. The CDR3 extends over 14 amino acids. With V trimmed by 4 bases and J by 5 bases, 5 bases remained unmatched. Germline V gene data show CDR1 as MRHNA and CDR2 as SNTAGT. The CDR3 nucleotides are TGTGCCAGCAGTGCACAGGGGGCGGAAACTGAAGCTTTCTTT. Its protein is CASSAQGAETEAFF.

This chain connects TRBV11-3 to TRBJ2-2; D remains unclear. This CDR3 is 17 amino acids long. Looked up from germline, CDR1 is SGHNT and CDR2 is YENEEA. Deletions cut 0 bases from V and 5 bases from J, with 16 bases between. This CDR3 reads CASSLDNWGSETGELFF. The CDR3 bases are TGTGCCAGCAGCTTAGATAATTGGGGATCCGAGACCGGGGAGCTGTTTTTT.